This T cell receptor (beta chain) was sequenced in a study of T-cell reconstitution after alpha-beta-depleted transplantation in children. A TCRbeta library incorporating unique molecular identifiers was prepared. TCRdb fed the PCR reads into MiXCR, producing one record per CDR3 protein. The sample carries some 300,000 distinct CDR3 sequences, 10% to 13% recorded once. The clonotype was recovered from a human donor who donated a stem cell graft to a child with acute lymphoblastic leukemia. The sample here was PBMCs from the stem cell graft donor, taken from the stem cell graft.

In nucleotides, the CDR3 is TGTGCCAGCAGCCATGATACTAGCGGGAGAGGGTACAATGAGCAGTTCTTC. Translated, it gives CASSHDTSGRGYNEQFF. V is TRBV4-2 and J is TRBJ2-1, with 11 bases matching TRBD2. The V and J ends lost 3 bases and 4 bases, in that order; junction bases with no gene match: 8. The germline V gene has CDR1 LGHNA and CDR2 YNFKEQ. This CDR3 contains 17 residues.